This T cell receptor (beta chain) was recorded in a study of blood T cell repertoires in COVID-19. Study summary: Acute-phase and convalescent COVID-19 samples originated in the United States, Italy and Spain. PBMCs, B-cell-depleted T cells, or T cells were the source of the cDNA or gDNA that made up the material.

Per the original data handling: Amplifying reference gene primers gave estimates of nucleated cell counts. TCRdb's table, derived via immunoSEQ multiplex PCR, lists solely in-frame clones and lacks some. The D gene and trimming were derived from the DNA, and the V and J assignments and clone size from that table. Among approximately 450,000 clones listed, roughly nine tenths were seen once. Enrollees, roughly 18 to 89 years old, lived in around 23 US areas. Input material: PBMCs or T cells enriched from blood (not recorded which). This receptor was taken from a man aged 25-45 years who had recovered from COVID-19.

The CDR3 spells CAWSVPGPEQYF. The CDR3 DNA reads as TGTGCCTGGAGTGTACCCGGTCCGGAGCAGTACTTC. The V gene is TRBV30, the J gene TRBJ2-7; D is unclear. This CDR3 has 12 amino acids. From germline, CDR1 is GTSNPN and CDR2 SVGIG (reference sequence). Trimming removed 0 bases from V and 7 bases from J, with 10 bases in between.